This record looks at one T cell receptor beta chain sequence and its context. What it binds is unknown. TCRdb's table, derived via immunoSEQ multiplex PCR, lists solely in-frame clones and lacks some. The sample comprises 1 million to 1.2 million clones, approximately 80% of which are singletons, and 0.89% rests with the top ten. This sample was included in a study of shared clonotypes between healthy human individuals. General observations from the study: Clonotypes that were shared across a few donors made up 4% to 6% of naive CD4 clonotypes.

CDR3 length equals 15 residues. CDR1 is KGHSH, CDR2 LQKENI, per germline. Trimming pared 6 bases from V and 0 bases from J, leaving 14 bases between. Material: memory CD4+ T cells from PBMCs. This sample's subset: CD45RA-negative fraction. The clonotype was recovered from a man aged 18 to 29 in good health. Some clones in this sample may be carry-over from other donors' samples. The V gene is TRBV18, the J gene TRBJ2-5; D might be TRBD2 (7 bases). This CDR3 reads CASSPRGADQETQYF. The CDR3 nucleotides read TGTGCCAGCTCTCCCCGGGGGGCGGACCAAGAGACCCAGTACTTC.